This paragraph reports one T cell receptor (beta chain). The data are from a study of blood T cell repertoires in COVID-19. Study information: Researchers got acute and convalescent COVID-19 samples from the United States, Italy and Spain.

The CDR3 is 18 residues long. Germline-derived CDR1 and CDR2 are LGHNA and YNFKEQ. After removal of 3 bases from V and 2 bases from J, the junction contained 10 bases not matched to a gene. Adults between roughly 18 and 95 years of age took part from some 25 US areas. Recovered Cohort 3 donors showed two negative PCRs, clearance, or symptom resolution. Original handling: Estimation of nucleated cell counts relied on the amplification of reference gene primers. Assay: immunoSEQ multiplex PCR; the TCRdb copy retains only in-frame clones and omits some. The V and J calls and clone size were taken over from that table, and D and trimming were inferred from the DNA. The data contain some 330,000 clones, roughly nine tenths of them singletons.

The chain carries TRBV4-2 and TRBJ2-5; TRBD2 agrees at 12 bases. The receptor was isolated from a young woman who had recovered from COVID-19. Source material: PBMCs or T cells enriched from blood (not recorded which). In nucleotides, the CDR3 is TGTGCCAGCAGCCAGGGGTCTAGCGGGAGGGCCCCGCAAGAGACCCAGTACTTC. Its protein product is CASSQGSSGRAPQETQYF.